Given below is one T cell receptor (beta chain) in context. It lacks a known antigen. No clone much larger than this one lies a single base away; base qualities are absent. From each donor, a single peripheral blood sample of approximately 120 mL on average was drawn into heparinised tubes. Naive, central memory, regulatory and stem cell-like memory CD4+ T cells were sorted on a BD FACSAria II using a panel including CD45RO, CCR7, CD25, CD127, CD95 and CD27. Every sorted population had a purity above 95%. PBMCs were isolated right away by Lymphoprep density gradient centrifugation and were stained directly, without culture. Samples were stained and sorted in pairs, with one healthy donor and one patient per experiment, so that batch effects were minimized. The High Capacity cDNA Reverse Transcription Kit was used to reverse transcribe all of the isolated RNA, meaning that expressed TCRB transcripts were what got sequenced. Naive, central memory and regulatory T cell samples underwent deep immunoSEQ sequencing, averaging about 3.57 million total reads per sample. Sorted cells were lysed in RLT buffer, and RNA was extracted using DNase-treated RNeasy Micro or Mini kits according to cell number. Each cell subset was processed on its own to prevent cross-contamination, while patient and healthy donor samples were processed together. The immunoSEQ multiplex PCR was used to amplify TCRB sequences from cDNA, generating 87-bp fragments that spanned the CDR3 region. Sequencing of the amplicons was performed on the Illumina HiSeq platform. Processing in the source paper ran as follows. PCR bias was computationally corrected using synthetic template baselines, reads within Hamming distance 2 were collapsed, and singletons that could not be merged were discarded. By aligning reads against IMGT, V, D and J genes, CDR3 length, and insertions or deletions at six rearrangement sites were assigned. Within each subset, clonotype counts were normalized to the number of sorted cells before true diversity and Gini coefficients were calculated with the tcR R package. The overlap coefficient, calculated on TCRB nucleotide sequences, was used to quantify repertoire sharing. Imported from immuneACCESS, the table was reduced by TCRdb to in-frame sequences with V and J called. These copies leave out some clones; in studies compared against another copy, an unresolved V gene accounts for under half, and the cause of the remainder is not known. The V and J calls and the clone size are those of that table, but D and trimming were determined from the DNA. The sample records under 200,000 clones, around 8% of which are singletons. Of the sample, over 0.45% is held by the ten largest clones.

The V end loses 2 bases and the J end loses 5 bases, and a stretch of 14 bases separates them. The CDR3, cysteine through phenylalanine, is 14 amino acids long. The sequence is cut down to CDR3 DNA, 42 bases in frame from base 1. The germline V gene sets CDR1 to SGDLS and CDR2 to YYNGEE. This sample is drawn from a study of beta chain features in type 1 diabetes (dated by TCRdb to about 2018). Study-level background: Mean age, gender distribution, total cell number and subset yield were not different between patients and healthy donors. Whereas all 28 donors provided naive and central memory subsets, regulatory and stem cell-like memory subsets were isolated from just 8 patients and about 8 healthy donors. A total of 90 million to 130 million sorted cells were examined across all samples, and a strong correlation was observed between cell number per subset and RNA yield. In the study, TCRB repertoires of sorted circulating CD4+ T cell subsets from recently diagnosed type 1 diabetes patients were compared with those of matched healthy donors.

The paper's findings and limits, for the study overall: The naive, central memory and regulatory TCRB repertoires appeared to resemble one another more closely among patients than among healthy donors. At VDJ recombination sites, type 1 diabetes patients had fewer insertions and more deleted nucleotides, which implies abnormalities in thymic rearrangement. Because cDNA rather than genomic DNA was sequenced, highly expressing activated cells could have been over-represented, although no difference in activation and CD3 levels was found between groups. PCR may preferentially amplify shorter templates, but because patient and control samples were amplified and corrected together, any resulting skew would affect both groups equally. Type 1 diabetes patients showed a moderate but significant shortening of TCRB CDR3 length in all four CD4+ subsets. Because small numbers of individuals were included in the HLA sub-analyses, any influence of HLA type on TCRB rearrangement was left unresolved.

Recombination linked TRBV9 to TRBJ2-7; matching of 6 bases hints at TRBD2 as the D gene. Sequencing was carried out using central memory CD4+ T cells from blood. The source of this sequence is a woman younger than 30 with type 1 diabetes. The CDR3 in this case is CASSVAGGLNEQYF. The DNA sequence is given as TGTGCCAGCAGCGTCGCTGGAGGGCTGAACGAGCAGTACTTC.